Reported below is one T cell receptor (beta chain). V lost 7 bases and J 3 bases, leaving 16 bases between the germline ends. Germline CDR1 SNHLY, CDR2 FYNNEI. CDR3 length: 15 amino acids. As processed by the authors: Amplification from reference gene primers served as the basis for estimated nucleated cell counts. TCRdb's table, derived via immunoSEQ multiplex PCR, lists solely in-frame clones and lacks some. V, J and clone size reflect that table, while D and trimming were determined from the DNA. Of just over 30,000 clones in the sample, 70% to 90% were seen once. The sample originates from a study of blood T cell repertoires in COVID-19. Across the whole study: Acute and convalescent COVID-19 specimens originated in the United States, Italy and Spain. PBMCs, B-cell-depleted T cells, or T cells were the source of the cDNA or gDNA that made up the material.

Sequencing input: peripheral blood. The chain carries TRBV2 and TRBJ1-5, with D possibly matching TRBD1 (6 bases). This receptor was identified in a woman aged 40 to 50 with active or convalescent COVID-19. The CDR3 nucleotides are TGTGCCAGCAAGCGGGGGCCGGGGAACAATCAGCCCCAGCATTTT. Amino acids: CASKRGPGNNQPQHF.